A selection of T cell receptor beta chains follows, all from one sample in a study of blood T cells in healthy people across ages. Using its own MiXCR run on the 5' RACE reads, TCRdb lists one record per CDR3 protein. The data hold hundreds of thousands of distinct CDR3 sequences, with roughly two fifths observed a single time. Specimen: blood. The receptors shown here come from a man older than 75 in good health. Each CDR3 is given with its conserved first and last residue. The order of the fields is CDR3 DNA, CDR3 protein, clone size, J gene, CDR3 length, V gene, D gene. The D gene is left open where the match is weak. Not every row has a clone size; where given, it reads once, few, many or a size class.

CDR3 DNA: TGCGCCAGCAGCTTGGCCGCCACCCTACAGGGGATTCTCGATGAGCAGTTCTTC
CDR3 protein: CASSLAATLQGILDEQFF
clone size: many
J gene: TRBJ2-1
CDR3 length: 18
V gene: TRBV5-1
D gene: TRBD1

CDR3 DNA: TGTGCCAGCAGTGCTATAGGCAGGGGGATAGGCGGCTACACCTTC
CDR3 protein: CASSAIGRGIGGYTF
clone size: few
J gene: TRBJ1-2
CDR3 length: 15
V gene: TRBV12-3/TRBV12-4
D gene: TRBD1

CDR3 DNA: TGTGCCAGCAGCTTAAGTGGCATACAGAAGGAAAAACTGTTTTTT
CDR3 protein: CASSLSGIQKEKLFF
clone size: NA
J gene: TRBJ1-4
CDR3 length: 15
V gene: TRBV7-3
D gene: NA

CDR3 DNA: TGTGCCAGCGGTTTAGATGGGGAAGCTAACTATGGCTACACCTTC
CDR3 protein: CASGLDGEANYGYTF
clone size: NA
J gene: TRBJ1-2
CDR3 length: 15
V gene: TRBV12-3/TRBV12-4
D gene: NA

CDR3 DNA: TGTGCCAGCAGGCCGGGACAGGGGTATTCTGGGGCCAACGTCCTGACTTTC
CDR3 protein: CASRPGQGYSGANVLTF
clone size: NA
J gene: TRBJ2-6
CDR3 length: 17
V gene: TRBV7-2
D gene: TRBD1

CDR3 DNA: TGTGCCAGCAGCGTTACGGGACAGGCTAATGAAAAACTGTTTTTT
CDR3 protein: CASSVTGQANEKLFF
clone size: many
J gene: TRBJ1-4
CDR3 length: 15
V gene: TRBV9
D gene: TRBD1

CDR3 DNA: TGCAGTGCTAGATTTCCAAACATCTCTGGGGCCAACGTCCTGACTTTC
CDR3 protein: CSARFPNISGANVLTF
clone size: NA
J gene: TRBJ2-6
CDR3 length: 16
V gene: TRBV20-1
D gene: NA

CDR3 DNA: TGCGCCAGCAGCTTGGACAGGCTGGAGCAGTACTTC
CDR3 protein: CASSLDRLEQYF
clone size: NA
J gene: TRBJ2-7
CDR3 length: 12
V gene: TRBV5-1
D gene: NA

CDR3 DNA: TGTGCCAGCAGCTTGCAGGGTCGGGACAATGAGCAGTTCTTC
CDR3 protein: CASSLQGRDNEQFF
clone size: few
J gene: TRBJ2-1
CDR3 length: 14
V gene: TRBV5-8
D gene: NA

CDR3 DNA: TGTGCCAGCACACTAGCGGGGACAGATACGCAGTATTTT
CDR3 protein: CASTLAGTDTQYF
clone size: NA
J gene: TRBJ2-3
CDR3 length: 13
V gene: TRBV12-3/TRBV12-4
D gene: TRBD2

CDR3 DNA: TGTGCCAGCATTCAAGCGAGAGGGGGCGGTCATACTGAAGCTTTCTTT
CDR3 protein: CASIQARGGGHTEAFF
clone size: NA
J gene: TRBJ1-1
CDR3 length: 16
V gene: TRBV2
D gene: TRBD1

CDR3 DNA: TGTGCCACCAGCAGAGTCGAACGCTACGAGCAGTACTTC
CDR3 protein: CATSRVERYEQYF
clone size: few
J gene: TRBJ2-7
CDR3 length: 13
V gene: TRBV15
D gene: NA

CDR3 DNA: TGTGCCACCAGTGATCCGGCAGGAGCTAGCACAGATACGCAGTATTTT
CDR3 protein: CATSDPAGASTDTQYF
clone size: NA
J gene: TRBJ2-3
CDR3 length: 16
V gene: TRBV24-1
D gene: NA

CDR3 DNA: TGTGCCAGCAGTGCCGGACTAGCGGGGGGAGTCAATGAGCAGTTCTTC
CDR3 protein: CASSAGLAGGVNEQFF
clone size: NA
J gene: TRBJ2-1
CDR3 length: 16
V gene: TRBV6-1
D gene: TRBD2

CDR3 DNA: TGCAGTGCTAGTTCTTCTAGCGGGGGGCCATACAATGAGCAGTTCTTC
CDR3 protein: CSASSSSGGPYNEQFF
clone size: NA
J gene: TRBJ2-1
CDR3 length: 16
V gene: TRBV20-1
D gene: TRBD2

CDR3 DNA: TGTGCCAGCAGCTTAGCTTCTTGGGGGGTAGCGGGAGCCGAGCAGTACTTC
CDR3 protein: CASSLASWGVAGAEQYF
clone size: few
J gene: TRBJ2-7
CDR3 length: 17
V gene: TRBV7-2
D gene: TRBD2

CDR3 DNA: TGTGCCAGCAGCCAGGGGGGGATTGGGAATCAGCCCCAGCATTTT
CDR3 protein: CASSQGGIGNQPQHF
clone size: once
J gene: TRBJ1-5
CDR3 length: 15
V gene: TRBV7-9
D gene: TRBD1

CDR3 DNA: TGCAGTGCTAGAAGGGCCCTAGATTACAATGAGCAGTACTTC
CDR3 protein: CSARRALDYNEQYF
clone size: few
J gene: TRBJ2-5
CDR3 length: 14
V gene: TRBV20-1
D gene: NA

CDR3 DNA: TGTGTCAGCAGCCGGGGGGGGAGGCCAGACTATGGCTACACCTTC
CDR3 protein: CVSSRGGRPDYGYTF
clone size: NA
J gene: TRBJ1-2
CDR3 length: 15
V gene: TRBV6-6
D gene: NA

CDR3 DNA: TGTGCCAGCGGTTACAGGGGTAGGAACGAGCAGTACTTC
CDR3 protein: CASGYRGRNEQYF
clone size: NA
J gene: TRBJ2-7
CDR3 length: 13
V gene: TRBV6-5
D gene: TRBD1

CDR3 DNA: TGCAGTGCTCCTCGACTAGCGGGAGCGGCCGGGGAGCTGTTTTTT
CDR3 protein: CSAPRLAGAAGELFF
clone size: NA
J gene: TRBJ2-2
CDR3 length: 15
V gene: TRBV20-1
D gene: TRBD2

CDR3 DNA: TGTGCCACTGAGGGGACTACCGCCACAGATACGCAGTATTTT
CDR3 protein: CATEGTTATDTQYF
clone size: few
J gene: TRBJ2-3
CDR3 length: 14
V gene: TRBV6-1
D gene: TRBD2

CDR3 DNA: TGTGCCATCACCCCGGGAGGGACAGGGGGAGGGGGGATGAACACTGAAGCTTTCTTT
CDR3 protein: CAITPGGTGGGGMNTEAFF
clone size: NA
J gene: TRBJ1-1
CDR3 length: 19
V gene: TRBV10-3
D gene: TRBD1

CDR3 DNA: TGTGCCAGCTCACCACAGGGTACGAACAATGAGCAGTTCTTC
CDR3 protein: CASSPQGTNNEQFF
clone size: NA
J gene: TRBJ2-1
CDR3 length: 14
V gene: TRBV18
D gene: NA

CDR3 DNA: TGTGCCATCGGACAGGGGGGCAATCAGCCCCAGCATTTT
CDR3 protein: CAIGQGGNQPQHF
clone size: NA
J gene: TRBJ1-5
CDR3 length: 13
V gene: TRBV10-3
D gene: TRBD1

CDR3 DNA: TGTGCCAGCAAAATTGGTGGGCCCGGGGAGCTGTTTTTT
CDR3 protein: CASKIGGPGELFF
clone size: NA
J gene: TRBJ2-2
CDR3 length: 13
V gene: TRBV27
D gene: NA

CDR3 DNA: TGCAGCGTTGACGGGGGAAACACAGATACGCAGTATTTT
CDR3 protein: CSVDGGNTDTQYF
clone size: NA
J gene: TRBJ2-3
CDR3 length: 13
V gene: TRBV29-1
D gene: NA

CDR3 DNA: TGCGCCAGCAGCCAAGATATGGCCGGGACAGGGTTGGAAAAACTGTTTTTT
CDR3 protein: CASSQDMAGTGLEKLFF
clone size: NA
J gene: TRBJ1-4
CDR3 length: 17
V gene: TRBV4-3
D gene: TRBD1

CDR3 DNA: TGTGCCAGCAGTTGGGCTCGCGGGGAGCAGTTCTTC
CDR3 protein: CASSWARGEQFF
clone size: NA
J gene: TRBJ2-1
CDR3 length: 12
V gene: TRBV6-2/TRBV6-3
D gene: NA

CDR3 DNA: TGTGCCAGCAGTTCCCGTCTCAATGAGCAGTACTTC
CDR3 protein: CASSSRLNEQYF
clone size: NA
J gene: TRBJ2-7
CDR3 length: 12
V gene: TRBV11-3
D gene: NA

CDR3 DNA: TGCAGTGCTAGTCACCAAGGAGGTCATGGAAACATTCAGTACTTC
CDR3 protein: CSASHQGGHGNIQYF
clone size: few
J gene: TRBJ2-4
CDR3 length: 15
V gene: TRBV20-1
D gene: NA

CDR3 DNA: TGTGCCAGCAGCAACACCGACGGGACAGAAGAAGAGACCCAGTACTTC
CDR3 protein: CASSNTDGTEEETQYF
clone size: few
J gene: TRBJ2-5
CDR3 length: 16
V gene: TRBV3-1
D gene: TRBD1

CDR3 DNA: TGTGCCAGCAGCTGGGACATAGGGCAGGGGGCCCAAGAGACCCAGTACTTC
CDR3 protein: CASSWDIGQGAQETQYF
clone size: NA
J gene: TRBJ2-5
CDR3 length: 17
V gene: TRBV11-2
D gene: TRBD1

CDR3 DNA: TGTGCCAGCAGCCAAAGACAGGGAGGAGAAAAACTGTTTTTT
CDR3 protein: CASSQRQGGEKLFF
clone size: few
J gene: TRBJ1-4
CDR3 length: 14
V gene: TRBV7-9
D gene: TRBD1

CDR3 DNA: TGCAGTGCTAGAGATTCCAGTTTAGCCAAAAACATTCAGTACTTC
CDR3 protein: CSARDSSLAKNIQYF
clone size: many
J gene: TRBJ2-4
CDR3 length: 15
V gene: TRBV20-1
D gene: NA

CDR3 DNA: TGTGCCAGCAGTTTTTCCCCGGCTGCAGTACCTAACTATGGCTACACCTTC
CDR3 protein: CASSFSPAAVPNYGYTF
clone size: few
J gene: TRBJ1-2
CDR3 length: 17
V gene: TRBV27
D gene: NA

CDR3 DNA: TGCGCCAGCAGTGAGGCGGGAGAGACCTACGAGCAGTACTTC
CDR3 protein: CASSEAGETYEQYF
clone size: NA
J gene: TRBJ2-7
CDR3 length: 14
V gene: TRBV5-1
D gene: TRBD2

CDR3 DNA: TGTGCCAGCAGTTCGCTAGCGGGAGCTCGGGAGACCCAGTACTTC
CDR3 protein: CASSSLAGARETQYF
clone size: NA
J gene: TRBJ2-5
CDR3 length: 15
V gene: TRBV6-2/TRBV6-3
D gene: TRBD2

CDR3 DNA: TGCAGCGTTGGCCCAGCGGGAGTTCACGAGCAGTACTTC
CDR3 protein: CSVGPAGVHEQYF
clone size: few
J gene: TRBJ2-7
CDR3 length: 13
V gene: TRBV29-1
D gene: TRBD2

CDR3 DNA: TGCAGTGCACCGACAGGGAGGACCTACGAGCAGCACTTC
CDR3 protein: CSAPTGRTYEQHF
clone size: NA
J gene: TRBJ2-7
CDR3 length: 13
V gene: TRBV20-1
D gene: NA

CDR3 DNA: TGTGCCAGCAGTTTATCGACAGCGAGCTCTGGGGCCAACGTCCTGACTTTC
CDR3 protein: CASSLSTASSGANVLTF
clone size: few
J gene: TRBJ2-6
CDR3 length: 17
V gene: TRBV27
D gene: NA

CDR3 DNA: TGCGACAGCAGGGCGGAGGGGTTAGGGAAGGATGAGCAGTTCTTC
CDR3 protein: CDSRAEGLGKDEQFF
clone size: NA
J gene: TRBJ2-1
CDR3 length: 15
V gene: TRBV5-1
D gene: NA

CDR3 DNA: TGTGCCAGCAGCCCCTGGGGGCAGCCCCAGCATTTT
CDR3 protein: CASSPWGQPQHF
clone size: NA
J gene: TRBJ1-5
CDR3 length: 12
V gene: TRBV28
D gene: NA

CDR3 DNA: TGCAGCGTTGGAGCAACTAATGAAAAACTGTTTTTT
CDR3 protein: CSVGATNEKLFF
clone size: NA
J gene: TRBJ1-4
CDR3 length: 12
V gene: TRBV29-1
D gene: NA

CDR3 DNA: TGTGCCAGCAGTGACATGGAGACCCAGTACTTC
CDR3 protein: CASSDMETQYF
clone size: NA
J gene: TRBJ2-5
CDR3 length: 11
V gene: TRBV6-2/TRBV6-3
D gene: NA

CDR3 DNA: TGTGCCAGCAGCTTAGGGGGCGGTGGGGCCAACGTCCTGACTTTC
CDR3 protein: CASSLGGGGANVLTF
clone size: few
J gene: TRBJ2-6
CDR3 length: 15
V gene: TRBV7-9
D gene: NA

CDR3 DNA: TGTGCCAGCCGTATTAGCGGCCTCTCCTACGAGCAGTACTTC
CDR3 protein: CASRISGLSYEQYF
clone size: NA
J gene: TRBJ2-7
CDR3 length: 14
V gene: TRBV28
D gene: NA

CDR3 DNA: TGTGCCAGTAGTATTCCCGGGACTAGTAGGGATGAGCAGTTCTTC
CDR3 protein: CASSIPGTSRDEQFF
clone size: few
J gene: TRBJ2-1
CDR3 length: 15
V gene: TRBV19
D gene: TRBD2

CDR3 DNA: TGTGCCAGCAGACCCGGACAGGGCAACAATGAGCAGTTCTTC
CDR3 protein: CASRPGQGNNEQFF
clone size: NA
J gene: TRBJ2-1
CDR3 length: 14
V gene: TRBV28
D gene: TRBD1

CDR3 DNA: TGCAGCGTTGCTCCAGGCTCCTATGGCTACACCTTC
CDR3 protein: CSVAPGSYGYTF
clone size: few
J gene: TRBJ1-2
CDR3 length: 12
V gene: TRBV29-1
D gene: NA

CDR3 DNA: TGTGCCAGCAGCTTCAAAGCATCCGGGGAGCTGTTTTTT
CDR3 protein: CASSFKASGELFF
clone size: NA
J gene: TRBJ2-2
CDR3 length: 13
V gene: TRBV7-2
D gene: NA